The present entry profiles one T cell receptor (beta chain) with its context. These data come from a study of blood T cell repertoires in COVID-19. Produced via immunoSEQ multiplex PCR; TCRdb's table is partial and in-frame only. The sample carries 140,000 to 150,000 clones, roughly 90% recorded once. Trimming left V 6 bases short and J 5 bases short, with 13 bases between. This CDR3 spans 13 amino acids. This clonotype was obtained from a woman aged 25 to 39 with acute COVID-19. V usage is TRBV12-3 or TRBV12-4 and J usage is TRBJ2-5, with D possibly TRBD2 on 5 matching bases. Source material: PBMCs or T cells enriched from blood (not recorded which). CDR3 protein: CASRLGPKETQYF. The CDR3 nucleotides are TGTGCCAGCAGACTAGGCCCGAAGGAGACCCAGTACTTC.